These 3 T cell receptor beta chains share one sample of origin, sequenced in a study of blood T cell repertoires in COVID-19 (dated by TCRdb to the early 2020s). Library preparation was by the immunoSEQ multiplex PCR assay. TCRdb took this table from immuneACCESS and kept in-frame rearrangements with V and J called. Such tables lack part of the clones; where checked against another copy, unresolved V genes explain under half of the gap, and the rest is unexplained. The sample table records more than 250,000 clones; approximately 82% of these occur just once. The ten largest clonotypes hold over 4% of the sample. Sequencing used PBMCs or T cells enriched from blood (not recorded which). Receptors were obtained from a man between 35 and 55 years old who had been exposed to COVID-19.

This chain uses TRBV19 with TRBJ2-4; possible D gene TRBD2, 5 bases. V lost 7 bases and J lost 5, with 12 bases in between. The length of the CDR3 is 13 residues. CDR1 and CDR2 from the germline V gene are LNHDA and SQIVND (reference sequence). CDR3 sequence: CASIASGENIQYF. The CDR3 region has the DNA TGTGCCAGTATAGCGTCCGGGGAAAACATTCAGTACTTC. Drawing the rest from reference TRBV19 and TRBJ2-4, the complete variable domain is DGGITQSPKYLFRKEGQNVTLSCEQNLNHDAMYWYRQDPGQGLRLIYYSQIVNDFQKGDIAEGYSVSREKKESFPLTVTSAQKNPTAFYLCASIASGENIQYFGAGTRLSVL.

This chain uses TRBV3-1 (or the pseudogene TRBV3-2) with TRBJ1-2; TRBD1 is a possible D gene (6 bases). This CDR3 contains 13 residues. CDR1 is LGHDT, CDR2 YNNKEL, per germline (reference sequence). V lost 4 bases to trimming and J lost 4 bases, with 10 bases between them. The CDR3 is CASSPTGGYGYTF. In DNA, the CDR3 is TGTGCCAGCAGCCCGACAGGCGGCTATGGCTACACCTTC.

This chain uses TRBV12-3 or TRBV12-4 with TRBJ2-1; D unclear. Trimming left V 6 bases short and J 6 bases short, with 12 bases between. The CDR3 sequence is 13 residues long. DNA for the CDR3: TGTGCCAGCAGAAACATCCAGTCCAATGAGCAGTTCTTC. The encoded protein is CASRNIQSNEQFF.